Shown below are 9 T cell receptor beta chains from a single sample sequenced in a study of blood T cell repertoires in COVID-19. Produced via immunoSEQ multiplex PCR; TCRdb's table is partial and in-frame only. Of 35,000 to 45,000 clones in the sample, around 88% were seen once. Input material: peripheral blood. These receptor sequences come from a human donor in a cohort sampled during active COVID-19.

This clone was detected once. This rearrangement joins TRBV3-1 (or the pseudogene TRBV3-2) to TRBJ1-2, with D perhaps matching TRBD1 (6 bases). The length of the CDR3 is 12 residues. V lost 6 bases and J lost 5, with 10 bases in between. Germline CDR1 is LGHDT and CDR2 is YNNKEL (reference sequence). The CDR3 region has the DNA TGTGCCAGCAGTCAGGGGAATTATGGCTACACCTTC. Encoded protein: CASSQGNYGYTF.

This clone was counted once. The chain couples TRBV14 to TRBJ2-5; D not resolved. CDR3 length: 17 residues. Deletions cut 3 bases from V and 5 bases from J, with 22 bases between. Germline assignment: CDR1 SGHDN and CDR2 FVKESK. CDR3: CASSQPRIRVNEETQYF. For the CDR3, the DNA is TGTGCCAGCAGCCAGCCGCGAATCCGGGTAAACGAGGAGACCCAGTACTTC.

The genes are TRBV5-6 and TRBJ1-1; TRBD1 matches at 8 bases. Trimming took 6 bases from V and 0 from J; bases not matched to a gene: 7. The CDR3 is 15 residues long. Germline-derived CDR1 and CDR2 are SGHDT and YYEEEE. The DNA for the CDR3 is TGTGCCAGCACCTTCCGGACAGGGATGAACACTGAAGCTTTCTTT. Its translation is CASTFRTGMNTEAFF.

V usage is TRBV2 and J usage is TRBJ2-2; TRBD1 agrees at 11 bases. This CDR3 comprises 16 residues. Per the germline V gene, CDR1 is SNHLY and CDR2 is FYNNEI. Unmatched junction bases numbered 6, after V lost 6 bases and J lost 3 bases. The CDR3 sequence is CASSGQGATDTGELFF. In DNA, the CDR3 is TGTGCCAGCAGCGGACAGGGGGCGACGGACACCGGGGAGCTGTTTTTT.

The chain couples TRBV29-1 to TRBJ1-4, with 12 nucleotides matching TRBD1. J gave up 11 bases and V 1 base, and 5 bases lay outside the gene matches. The CDR3 spans 14 residues. Per the germline V gene, CDR1 is SQVTM and CDR2 is ANQGSEA. The CDR3 nucleotides are TGCAGCGTTGAAGGGGGACAGGGGGCCGGGAAACTGTTTTTT. It is translated as CSVEGGQGAGKLFF.

The V and J genes are TRBV28 and TRBJ1-3, with D perhaps matching TRBD1 (5 bases). V gave up 4 bases and J gave up 3 bases, with 13 bases separating them. CDR1 and CDR2 (germline): MDHEN, SYDVKM. The CDR3 consists of 15 residues. CDR3 nucleotides: TGTGCCAGCAGTTCATCGGACAAGGGTGGAAACACCATATATTTT. It encodes CASSSSDKGGNTIYF.

This clone was found once. The J gene is TRBJ1-3, the V gene TRBV11-3, with 8 bases matching TRBD1. The CDR3 length is 16 residues. Germline V gives CDR1 SGHNT, CDR2 YENEEA. The trim removed 5 bases at V and 1 base at J, leaving 7 bases unmatched. This CDR3 reads CASSPGQGASGNTIYF. In DNA form, the CDR3 reads TGTGCCAGCAGCCCTGGGCAGGGGGCGTCTGGAAACACCATATATTTT.

This chain joins TRBV5-1 and TRBJ1-2; tentative D call: TRBD1 (6 bases). The CDR3 is made up of 15 amino acids. V lost 0 bases to trimming and J lost 4 bases, with 13 bases between them. Germline V gives CDR1 SGHRS, CDR2 YFSETQ. The CDR3 DNA is TGCGCCAGCAGCTTGGAACAGGGCCTCCCCTATGGCTACACCTTC. Protein product: CASSLEQGLPYGYTF.

The V gene is TRBV2, the J gene TRBJ2-7; 9 positions match TRBD1. Trimming removed 6 bases from V and 10 bases from J; junction bases left unmatched: 10. The CDR3 loop spans 13 amino acids. CDR1 and CDR2 from the germline V gene are SNHLY and FYNNEI. CDR3 in DNA: TGTGCCAGCAGCGTATCCCGGGACAGGGAACAGTACTTC. It specifies CASSVSRDREQYF.